This T cell receptor (beta chain) was found in a study of shared clonotypes between healthy human individuals. Each subset's genomic DNA was shared equally among a number of immunoSEQ plates. TCRdb keeps only in-frame clones here, not all; method: immunoSEQ multiplex PCR. The repertoire consists of more than 2 million clones, with around 95% occurring once and the leading ten covering 1.5% to 2%. Terminally differentiated effector memory CD45RA+ cells were left out of the naive CD8 fraction, which was CD45RO-negative and positively selected for CCR7. Donors, without exception, were Caucasian adults residing in Nashville, Tennessee. Sample: naive CD8+ T cells from PBMCs. The source is a man aged 18 to 30 in good health. Some clones in this sample may be carry-over from other donors' samples.

Here the CDR3 DNA reads TGCAGCGTTGGACTGGGGGTGAGCACTGAAGCTTTCTTT. It yields the protein CSVGLGVSTEAFF. The chain links TRBV29-1 to TRBJ1-1; the D gene is possibly TRBD1 (5 bases). V was trimmed by 4 bases and J by 4 bases, leaving 13 bases between them. The CDR3 sequence is 13 residues long. The germline V gene encodes CDR1 SQVTM and CDR2 ANQGSEA.